A selection of T cell receptor beta chains follows, all from one sample in a study of T cells in Graves' hyperthyroidism and ophthalmopathy. MiXCR, applied by TCRdb to the multiplex PCR reads, yields one record per CDR3 protein. The sample holds fewer than 650,000 distinct CDR3 sequences, 11% to 15% seen once. Sequenced material: blood. The source of these receptors is a woman aged 40-49 years with Graves' hyperthyroidism. The CDR3 runs from the conserved cysteine through the conserved F or W. D genes are given only for firm matches. The size of a clone is reported for some rows only, either as once, few or many, or as a class for expanded clones.

j_gene,v_gene,abundance,d_gene,CDR3nt,CDR3aa
TRBJ2-3,TRBV6-2/TRBV6-3,.,TRBD2,TGTGCCAGCAGTTCTGGGACTAACCTAATTACAGATACGCAGTATTTT,CASSSGTNLITDTQYF
TRBJ2-2,TRBV19,many,TRBD1,TGTGCCAGTAGTAGGGGACAGGGGACCACCGGGGAGCTGTTTTTT,CASSRGQGTTGELFF
TRBJ2-7,TRBV4-2,.,TRBD1,TGTGCCAGCAGCCAGCTGGGACAGGGGGATTCCGAGCAGTACTTC,CASSQLGQGDSEQYF
TRBJ2-7,TRBV9,few,TRBD1,TGTGCCAGCAGCGTAAGGGGGCAGGAGAAGTACTTC,CASSVRGQEKYF
TRBJ1-1,TRBV18,many,.,TGTGCCACCTCGGGGAGGGACACTGAAGCTTTCTTT,CATSGRDTEAFF
TRBJ1-1,TRBV2,many,TRBD1,TGTGCCAGCAGCCCCAGGACAGGGGCGAACACTGAAGCTTTCTTT,CASSPRTGANTEAFF
TRBJ2-2,TRBV11-2,many,TRBD2,TGTGCCAGCAGCCCCTTCGAAGCGGGAGGGGCCGGGGAGCTGTTTTTT,CASSPFEAGGAGELFF
TRBJ2-7,TRBV18,many,TRBD2,TGTGCCAGCTCAATCGGGACTAGCGGTTTCTCCTACGAGCAGTACTTC,CASSIGTSGFSYEQYF
TRBJ2-1,TRBV7-8,many,.,TGTGCCAGCAGCTTTATAAGGGACAATGAGCAGTTCTTC,CASSFIRDNEQFF
TRBJ2-7,TRBV11-2,many,TRBD2,TGTGCCAGCAGCTTGTGGGGACTAGCGGGAGACGACTACGAGCAGTACTTC,CASSLWGLAGDDYEQYF
TRBJ2-4,TRBV27,once,.,TGTGCCAGCAGTTTACACCAGGGCCTAGCCAAAAACATTCAGTACTTC,CASSLHQGLAKNIQYF
TRBJ2-2,TRBV7-7,few,.,TGTGCTAGCAGCCAAGGGTCTAGCTTTAACACCGGGGAGCTGTTTTTT,CASSQGSSFNTGELFF
TRBJ1-5,TRBV30,many,TRBD1,TGTGCCTGGAGTAGGGACAGGAATCAGCCCCAGCATTTT,CAWSRDRNQPQHF
TRBJ2-3,TRBV29-1,many,TRBD2,TGCAGCGTGGGCTTTGCGGGAGTCACAGATACGCAGTATTTT,CSVGFAGVTDTQYF
TRBJ2-7,TRBV6-5,few,TRBD1,TGTGCCAGCAGTTACGACAGGGGCCTCGAGCAGTACTTC,CASSYDRGLEQYF
TRBJ2-3,TRBV19,.,.,TGTGCCAGTAGTATAGAGGGCCAGCGGGCAGATACGCAGTATTTT,CASSIEGQRADTQYF
TRBJ2-7,TRBV7-2,many,.,TGTGCCAGCAGCTTAGGGACACCCCGGGCCTACGAGCAGTACTTC,CASSLGTPRAYEQYF
TRBJ1-3,TRBV28,few,.,TGTGCCAGCAGGTACCAGGGTATAAGCTCTGGAAACACCATATATTTT,CASRYQGISSGNTIYF
TRBJ1-5,TRBV7-2,many,.,TGTGCCAGCAGCTTAGAACTGGGAGGCCATCAGCCCCAGCATTTT,CASSLELGGHQPQHF
TRBJ2-7,TRBV6-2/TRBV6-3,many,.,TGTGCCAGCAGTTACGCCAGACGCGTCGACGAGCAGTACTTC,CASSYARRVDEQYF
TRBJ2-3,TRBV13,many,.,TGTGCCAGCAGCCCCGGTGGCAGGGTGGGAGATACGCAGTATTTT,CASSPGGRVGDTQYF
TRBJ2-3,TRBV7-3,many,.,TGTGCCAGCAGCGCACAGGGCTCCGATACGCAGTATTTT,CASSAQGSDTQYF
TRBJ2-3,TRBV19,.,.,TGTGCCAGTAGGTCATCGGCAGATACGCAGTATTTT,CASRSSADTQYF
TRBJ2-4,TRBV15,.,.,TGTGCCACGCATGATTTAGCCAAAAACATTCAGTACTTC,CATHDLAKNIQYF
TRBJ2-2,TRBV6-5,.,.,TGTGCCAGCAGTTACTCGAGTCAGTCGTCCGGGGAGCTGTTTTTT,CASSYSSQSSGELFF
TRBJ2-5,TRBV5-1,many,.,TGCGCCAGCACCCACGGACAGCCCCAAGAGACCCAGTACTTC,CASTHGQPQETQYF
TRBJ1-1,TRBV30,many,.,TGTGCCTGGGAAAATCTCCGGGGCACTGAAGCTTTCTTT,CAWENLRGTEAFF
TRBJ2-7,TRBV5-1,many,TRBD2,TGCGCCAGCAGCTTGAGCGGGAGGGACGAGCAGTACTTC,CASSLSGRDEQYF
TRBJ2-7,TRBV5-1,few,TRBD1,TGCGCCAGCAGCTCCACGGGACAGGGCGTCTACGAGCAGTACTTC,CASSSTGQGVYEQYF
TRBJ2-7,TRBV11-2,few,TRBD2,TGTGCCAGCAGCTTAGTATCCGGACTAGCGGCCCTCTACGAGCAGTACTTC,CASSLVSGLAALYEQYF
TRBJ2-1,TRBV10-3,.,.,TGTGCCATCAGTGAATGGGAAAGGGAAAGCGATGAGCAGTTCTTC,CAISEWERESDEQFF
TRBJ1-5,TRBV5-5,many,.,TGTGCCAGCAGCTTCGGAGACAGATTCAATCAGCCCCAGCATTTT,CASSFGDRFNQPQHF